The 15 T cell receptor beta chains given below trace back to one sample, sequenced in a study of blood T cell repertoires in COVID-19. Method: immunoSEQ multiplex PCR; TCRdb's copy keeps in-frame clones and lacks some. The sample yields 330,000 or so clones, over 75% seen once. Sequencing used PBMCs or T cells enriched from blood (not recorded which). All receptors derive from a man aged 40-49 years in a cohort exposed to, infected with or recovered from COVID-19 (not recorded which).

This chain uses TRBV4-1 with TRBJ1-1, with D possibly matching TRBD1 (5 bases). V was shortened by 4 bases and J by 4 bases, with 10 bases between the two germline ends. Per the germline V gene, CDR1 is MGHRA and CDR2 is YSYEKL. The CDR3 length is 13 residues. The CDR3 region is CASSPRVGTEAFF. CDR3 nucleotides: TGCGCCAGCAGCCCCAGGGTGGGCACTGAAGCTTTCTTT.

The chain carries TRBV19 and TRBJ1-6, with a tentative D call TRBD1 (6 bases). Per germline, CDR1 LNHDA and CDR2 SQIVND (reference sequence). CDR3 size: 15 residues. Trimming pared 3 bases from V and 10 bases from J, leaving 16 bases between. CDR3 in amino acids: CASSIFQGLGSPLHF. Written as DNA, the CDR3 is TGTGCCAGTAGTATTTTCCAGGGGTTAGGATCACCCCTCCACTTT. Drawing the rest from reference TRBV19 and TRBJ1-6, the complete variable domain is DGGITQSPKYLFRKEGQNVTLSCEQNLNHDAMYWYRQDPGQGLRLIYYSQIVNDFQKGDIAEGYSVSREKKESFPLTVTSAQKNPTAFYLCASSIFQGLGSPLHFGNGTRLTVT.

V usage is TRBV30 and J usage is TRBJ2-5; D is perhaps TRBD1 (6 bases). Germline assignment: CDR1 GTSNPN and CDR2 SVGIG (reference sequence). This CDR3 has 13 residues. V lost 1 base and J lost 7, with 13 bases in between. Here the CDR3 DNA reads TGTGCCTGGAGTGGCGTCAGGGGTGGGACCCAGTACTTC. It is translated as CAWSGVRGGTQYF.

Only one count was recorded for this clone. The chain recombines TRBV19 with TRBJ2-7; TRBD1 is a possible D gene (5 bases). The CDR3 length is 13 residues. Trimming took off 5 bases at V and 5 bases at J, with 13 bases between the two ends. From germline, CDR1 is LNHDA and CDR2 SQIVND (reference sequence). CDR3 bases: TGTGCCAGTAGTTCTGGTCAGGGTGACGAGCAGTACTTC. It is translated as CASSSGQGDEQYF.

The V and J genes are TRBV24-1 and TRBJ1-1; the match to TRBD1 covers 7 bases. The CDR3 loop spans 13 amino acids. Germline V CDR1 and CDR2: KGHDR, SFDVKD. V dropped 6 bases and J dropped 7; count of bases not matched to a gene: 7. The CDR3 is CATSRQGSSEAFF. CDR3 DNA: TGTGCCACCAGTCGACAGGGATCGAGTGAAGCTTTCTTT.

The chain links TRBV6-5 to TRBJ2-7, with TRBD1 as a possible D gene (6 bases). Trimming took off 6 bases at V and 4 bases at J, with 19 bases between the two ends. The CDR3 contains 15 residues. Looked up from germline, CDR1 is MNHEY and CDR2 is SVGAGI. CDR3 in amino acids: CASSDGGTRDYEQYF. The CDR3 region has the DNA TGTGCCAGCAGCGACGGTGGGACAAGGGATTACGAGCAGTACTTC.

The V gene is TRBV11-2, the J gene TRBJ2-5; 10 nucleotides match TRBD2. The CDR3 has 16 residues. Germline CDR1 and CDR2: SGHAT and FQNNGV. The V gene end was trimmed by 5 bases and the J gene end by 1 base; junction bases not matched to a gene: 7. Here the CDR3 reads CASSPTGLAAQETQYF. The CDR3 DNA follows: TGTGCCAGCAGCCCGACCGGACTAGCGGCCCAAGAGACCCAGTACTTC.

The chain links TRBV19 to TRBJ2-2; D ambiguous. V lost 9 bases, J lost 3 bases, and 14 bases lay in between. This CDR3 comprises 14 residues. The germline V gene has CDR1 LNHDA and CDR2 SQIVND (reference sequence). The CDR3 spells CASRLTQYTGELFF. The CDR3 coding sequence is TGTGCCAGCCGGTTGACTCAATACACCGGGGAGCTGTTTTTT.

The V gene is TRBV10-3, the J gene TRBJ2-7, with 7 nucleotides matching TRBD1. The CDR3 sequence is 15 residues long. The germline V gene has CDR1 ENHRY and CDR2 SYGVKD. V shed 6 bases and J 0 bases; nucleotides not matched to a gene: 8. The CDR3 region is CAISPRQGSSYEQYF. For the CDR3, the DNA is TGTGCCATCAGCCCCCGACAGGGATCCTCCTACGAGCAGTACTTC.

This chain connects TRBV11-2 to TRBJ2-5; TRBD1 matches 9 bases. CDR1 and CDR2 (germline): SGHAT, FQNNGV. V lost 6 bases, J lost 5 bases, and 7 bases stayed unmatched. The CDR3 runs 14 residues. CDR3 nucleotides: TGTGCCAGCAGGGACAGGGGACTTTCTGAGACCCAGTACTTC. Protein: CASRDRGLSETQYF.

The rearrangement joins TRBV7-3 to TRBJ2-1; D unclear. The V end lost 3 bases, the J end lost 0 bases, and 9 bases lay between the germline ends. Germline V gives CDR1 SGHTA, CDR2 FQGTGA. The CDR3 covers 15 residues. The CDR3 protein is CASSFVKSSYNEQFF. In nucleotides, the CDR3 is TGTGCCAGCAGCTTTGTTAAGAGCTCCTACAATGAGCAGTTCTTC.

J is TRBJ2-1 and V is TRBV3-1 (or the pseudogene TRBV3-2); no clear D gene. Germline V gene data show CDR1 as LGHDT and CDR2 as YNNKEL (reference sequence). The ends were cut back, 4 bases at V and 8 bases at J, with 9 bases in the middle. The CDR3 runs 12 residues. The DNA of the CDR3 is TGTGCCAGCAGCCGGAGAGGCGATGAGCAGTTCTTC. This sequence encodes CASSRRGDEQFF.

Only a few counts were recorded for this clone. The chain's CDR3 is CASSLAFERRGYEQYF. The CDR3 nucleotides are TGCGCCAGCAGCTTGGCCTTCGAGCGGAGAGGCTACGAGCAGTACTTC. The V call is TRBV5-1, the J call TRBJ2-7, with D maybe TRBD2 (5 bases). Per germline, CDR1 SGHRS and CDR2 YFSETQ. This CDR3 contains 16 residues. V lost 0 bases and J lost 3, with 16 bases in between.

A note on this clone: Distinct nucleotide sequences in the sample also encode this CDR3. V gene TRBV3-1 (or the pseudogene TRBV3-2) combines with J gene TRBJ1-5; D ambiguous. The CDR3 totals 13 residues. Trimming removed 0 bases from V and 5 bases from J, with 5 bases in between. Germline lookup yields CDR1 LGHDT and CDR2 YNNKEL (reference sequence). The CDR3 loop is CASSQDRDQPQHF. In DNA, the CDR3 is TGTGCCAGCAGCCAAGATCGAGATCAGCCCCAGCATTTT.

The J gene is TRBJ2-1, the V gene TRBV11-3; 9 bases agree with TRBD1. V was pared by 3 bases and J by 10 bases, with 7 bases of the junction left unmatched. This CDR3 region has 14 residues. Germline lookup yields CDR1 SGHNT and CDR2 YENEEA. Here the CDR3 DNA reads TGTGCCAGCAGCTTCACAGGGGGCCCGGGGGAGCAGTTCTTC. It is translated as CASSFTGGPGEQFF.